Sequencing of this T cell receptor beta chain was carried out in a study of cytomegalovirus exposure and HLA in healthy donors. Study conclusions and caveats: Another analysis was done later, and it associated roughly 15,000 TCR beta sequences with HLA alleles at 0.05 false discovery rate. Researchers reported that a few CMV-associated chains were confirmed in vitro as CMV antigen-specific. For most TCR beta V segments, an earlier analysis put the productive rate at about 87% or about 30% of the time.

On this clone itself: Its target is not known.

Primers: 60 Vbeta forward and 13 Jbeta reverse. TCRdb keeps only in-frame clones here, not all; method: immunoSEQ multiplex PCR. The data contain some 140,000 clones, around four fifths of them singletons. Germline values: CDR1 SGHDT, CDR2 YYEEEE. V lost 0 bases to trimming and J lost 5 bases, with 14 bases between them. This CDR3 comprises 15 residues. The clonotype comes from a male donor in good health and CMV-seropositive. V and J are TRBV5-6 and TRBJ1-2; no firm D call. The sequenced material came from PBMCs. The CDR3 protein is CASSLAAAELYGYTF. The CDR3 DNA follows: TGTGCCAGCAGCTTGGCGGCGGCAGAGCTTTATGGCTACACCTTC.